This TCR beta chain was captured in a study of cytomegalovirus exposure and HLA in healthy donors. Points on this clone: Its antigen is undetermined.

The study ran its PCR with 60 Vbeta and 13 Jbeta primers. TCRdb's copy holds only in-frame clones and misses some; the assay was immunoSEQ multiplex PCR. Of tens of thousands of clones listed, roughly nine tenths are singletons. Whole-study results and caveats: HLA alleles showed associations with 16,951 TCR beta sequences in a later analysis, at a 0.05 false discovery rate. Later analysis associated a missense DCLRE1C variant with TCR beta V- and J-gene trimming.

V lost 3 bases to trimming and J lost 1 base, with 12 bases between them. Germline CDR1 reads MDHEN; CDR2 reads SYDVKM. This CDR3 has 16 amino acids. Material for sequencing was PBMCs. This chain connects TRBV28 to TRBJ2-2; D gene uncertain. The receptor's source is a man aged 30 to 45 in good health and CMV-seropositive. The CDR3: CASSLFDSGNTGELFF. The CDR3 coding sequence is TGTGCCAGCAGTTTGTTCGATAGTGGGAACACCGGGGAGCTGTTTTTT.